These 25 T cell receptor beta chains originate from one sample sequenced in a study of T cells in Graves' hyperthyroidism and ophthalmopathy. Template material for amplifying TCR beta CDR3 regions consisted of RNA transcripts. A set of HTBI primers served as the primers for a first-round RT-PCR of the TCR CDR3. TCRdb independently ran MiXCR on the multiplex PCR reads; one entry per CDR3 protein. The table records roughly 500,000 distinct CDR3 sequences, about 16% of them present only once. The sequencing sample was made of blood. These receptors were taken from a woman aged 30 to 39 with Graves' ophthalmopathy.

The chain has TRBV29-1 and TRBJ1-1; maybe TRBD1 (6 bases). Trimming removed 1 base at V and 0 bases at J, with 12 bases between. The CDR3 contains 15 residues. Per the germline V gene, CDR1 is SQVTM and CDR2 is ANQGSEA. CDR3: CSVEGKDRMNTEAFF. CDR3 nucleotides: TGCAGCGTTGAAGGGAAGGACAGAATGAACACTGAAGCTTTCTTT.

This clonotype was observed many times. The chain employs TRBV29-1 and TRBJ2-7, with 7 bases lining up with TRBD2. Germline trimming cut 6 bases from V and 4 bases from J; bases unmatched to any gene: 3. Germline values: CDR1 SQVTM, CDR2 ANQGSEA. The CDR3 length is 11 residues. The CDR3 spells CSVGGSYEQYF. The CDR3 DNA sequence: TGCAGCGTCGGCGGGAGTTACGAGCAGTACTTC.

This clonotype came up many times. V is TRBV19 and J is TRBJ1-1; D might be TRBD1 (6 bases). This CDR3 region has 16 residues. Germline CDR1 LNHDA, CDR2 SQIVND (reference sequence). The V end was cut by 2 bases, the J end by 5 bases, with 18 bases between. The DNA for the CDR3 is TGTGCCAGTAGTATATTAATGGGACAAGGAGTGACTGAAGCTTTCTTT. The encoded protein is CASSILMGQGVTEAFF.

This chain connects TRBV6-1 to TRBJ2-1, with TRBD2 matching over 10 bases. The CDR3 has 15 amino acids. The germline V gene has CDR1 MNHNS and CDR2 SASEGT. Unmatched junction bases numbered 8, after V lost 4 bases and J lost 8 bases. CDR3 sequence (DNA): TGTGCCAGCAGTGGGGCTAGCGGGAGTCGGTATGAGCAGTTCTTC. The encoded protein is CASSGASGSRYEQFF.

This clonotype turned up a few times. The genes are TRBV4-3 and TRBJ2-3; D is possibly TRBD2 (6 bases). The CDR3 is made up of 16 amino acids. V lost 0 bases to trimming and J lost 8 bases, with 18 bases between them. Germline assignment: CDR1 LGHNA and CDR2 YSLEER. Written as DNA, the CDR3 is TGCGCCAGCAGCCAAGAATCCGTGGGAGGCCGCCGTACGCAGTATTTT. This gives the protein CASSQESVGGRRTQYF.

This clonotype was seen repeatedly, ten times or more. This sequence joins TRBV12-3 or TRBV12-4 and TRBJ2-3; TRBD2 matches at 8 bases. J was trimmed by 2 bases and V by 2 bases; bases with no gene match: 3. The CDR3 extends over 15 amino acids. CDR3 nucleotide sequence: TGTGCCAGCAGTTTATTCGGGAGGGACACAGATACGCAGTATTTT. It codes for CASSLFGRDTDTQYF.

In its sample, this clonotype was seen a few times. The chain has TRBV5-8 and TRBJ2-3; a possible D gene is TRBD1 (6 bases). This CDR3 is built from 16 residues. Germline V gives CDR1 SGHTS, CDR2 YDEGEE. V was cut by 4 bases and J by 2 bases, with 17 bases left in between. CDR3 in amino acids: CASSPHGGSYTDTQYF. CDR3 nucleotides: TGTGCCAGCAGCCCCCATGGGGGCTCGTACACAGATACGCAGTATTTT. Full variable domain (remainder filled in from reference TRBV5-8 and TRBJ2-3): EAGVTQSPTHLIKTRGQQATLRCSPISGHTSVYWYQQALGLGLQFLLWYDEGEERNRGNFPPRFSGRQFPNYSSELNVNALELEDSALYLCASSPHGGSYTDTQYFGPGTRLTVL.

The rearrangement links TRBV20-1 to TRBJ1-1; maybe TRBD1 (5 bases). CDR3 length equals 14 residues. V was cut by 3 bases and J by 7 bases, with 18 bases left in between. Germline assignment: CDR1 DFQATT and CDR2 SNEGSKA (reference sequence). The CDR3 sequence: CSASETAGFNEAFF. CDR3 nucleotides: TGCAGTGCTAGTGAAACAGCAGGGTTTAATGAAGCTTTCTTT.

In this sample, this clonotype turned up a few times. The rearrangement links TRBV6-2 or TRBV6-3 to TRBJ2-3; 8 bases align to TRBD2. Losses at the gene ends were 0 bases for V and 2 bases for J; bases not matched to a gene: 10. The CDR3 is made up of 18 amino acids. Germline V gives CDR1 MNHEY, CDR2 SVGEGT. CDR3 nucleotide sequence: TGTGCCAGCAGTTACTCGACTAGCGCGGGATGGAACACAGATACGCAGTATTTT. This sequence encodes CASSYSTSAGWNTDTQYF.

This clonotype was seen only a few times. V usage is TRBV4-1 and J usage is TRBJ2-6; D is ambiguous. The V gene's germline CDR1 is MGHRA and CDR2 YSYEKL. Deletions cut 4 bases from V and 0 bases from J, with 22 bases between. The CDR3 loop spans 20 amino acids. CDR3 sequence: CASSPSGPVKGDSGANVLTF. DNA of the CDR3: TGCGCCAGCAGCCCATCGGGCCCCGTGAAGGGCGACTCTGGGGCCAACGTCCTGACTTTC.

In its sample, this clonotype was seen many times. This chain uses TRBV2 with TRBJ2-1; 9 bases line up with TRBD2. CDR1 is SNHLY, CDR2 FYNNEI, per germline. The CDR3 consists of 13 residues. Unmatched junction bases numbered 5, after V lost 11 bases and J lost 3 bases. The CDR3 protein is CADASGDYNEQFF. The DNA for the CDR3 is TGTGCCGACGCTAGCGGGGACTACAATGAGCAGTTCTTC.

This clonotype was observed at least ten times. The CDR3 DNA is TGTGCCAGCAGGGTGGACAGGGGGAAAGGTGAAGCTTTCTTT. This codes for CASRVDRGKGEAFF. The rearrangement joins TRBV6-1 to TRBJ1-1; 10 bases fit TRBD1. V was pared by 6 bases and J by 7 bases, with 8 bases of the junction left unmatched. Looked up from germline, CDR1 is MNHNS and CDR2 is SASEGT. The CDR3 sequence is 14 residues long.

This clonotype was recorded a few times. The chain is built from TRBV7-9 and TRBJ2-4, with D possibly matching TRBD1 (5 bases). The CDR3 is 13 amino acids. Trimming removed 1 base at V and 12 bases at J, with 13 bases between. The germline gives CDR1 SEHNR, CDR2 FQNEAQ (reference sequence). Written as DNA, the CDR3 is TGTGCCAGCAGCTTAGGTCGGCAGGGTGGTCAGTACTTC. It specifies CASSLGRQGGQYF.

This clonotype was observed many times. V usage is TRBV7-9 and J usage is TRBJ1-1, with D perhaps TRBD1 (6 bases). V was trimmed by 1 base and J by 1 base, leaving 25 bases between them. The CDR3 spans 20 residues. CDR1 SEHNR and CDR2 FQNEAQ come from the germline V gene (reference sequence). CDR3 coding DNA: TGTGCCAGCAGCTTAGTTGGGGTCCGGGGGGCAATGGCTTCGAACACTGAAGCTTTCTTT. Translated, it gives CASSLVGVRGAMASNTEAFF.

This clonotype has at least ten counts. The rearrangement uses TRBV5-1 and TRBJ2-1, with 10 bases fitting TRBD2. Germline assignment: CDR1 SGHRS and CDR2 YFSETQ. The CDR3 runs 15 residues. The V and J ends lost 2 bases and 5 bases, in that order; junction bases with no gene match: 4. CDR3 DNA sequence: TGCGCCAGCAGCTTAGCGGGAGGGCTGAACAATGAGCAGTTCTTC. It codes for CASSLAGGLNNEQFF.

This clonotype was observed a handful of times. In DNA, the CDR3 is TGCAGTGCTAGAGAGAGACTAGCGGGCACAGATACGCAGTATTTT. This codes for CSARERLAGTDTQYF. The gene calls are TRBV20-1 and TRBJ2-3; 9 bases align to TRBD2. CDR3 length: 15 amino acids. Germline-derived CDR1 and CDR2 are DFQATT and SNEGSKA (reference sequence). J lost 1 base, V lost 0 bases, and 2 bases had no gene match.

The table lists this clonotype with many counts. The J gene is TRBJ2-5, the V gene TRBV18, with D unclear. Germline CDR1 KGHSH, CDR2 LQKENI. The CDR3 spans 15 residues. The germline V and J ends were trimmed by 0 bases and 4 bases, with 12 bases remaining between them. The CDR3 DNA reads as TGTGCCAGCTCACCACCACCCGGTCTGACAGAGACCCAGTACTTC. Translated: CASSPPPGLTETQYF.

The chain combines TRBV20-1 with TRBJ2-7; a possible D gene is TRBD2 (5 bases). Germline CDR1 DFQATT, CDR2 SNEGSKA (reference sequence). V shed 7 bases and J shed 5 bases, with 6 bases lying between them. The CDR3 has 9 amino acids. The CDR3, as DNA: TGCAGTGTGAGGGACGAGCAGTACTTC. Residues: CSVRDEQYF.

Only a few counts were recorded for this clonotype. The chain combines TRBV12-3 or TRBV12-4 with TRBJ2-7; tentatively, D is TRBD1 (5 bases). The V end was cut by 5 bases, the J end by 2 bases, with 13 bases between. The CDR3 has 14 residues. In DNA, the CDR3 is TGTGCCAGCAGTCACAGGAATCCGACCTACGAGCAGTACTTC. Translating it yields CASSHRNPTYEQYF.

This chain's CDR3 is CASSPGGTNYEQYF. CDR3 sequence (DNA): TGCGCCAGCAGCCCGGGGGGCACCAACTACGAGCAGTACTTC. The gene calls are TRBV5-1 and TRBJ2-7, with D possibly TRBD2 on 7 matching bases. This CDR3 region has 14 residues. Trimming took off 4 bases at V and 3 bases at J, with 14 bases between the two ends. Germline V lookup: CDR1 SGHRS, CDR2 YFSETQ.

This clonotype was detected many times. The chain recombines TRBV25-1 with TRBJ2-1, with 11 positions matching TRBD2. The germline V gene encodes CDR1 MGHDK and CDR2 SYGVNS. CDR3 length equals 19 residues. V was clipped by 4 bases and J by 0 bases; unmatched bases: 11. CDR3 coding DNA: TGTGCCAGCAGTGCATCACCGGGACTAGCGGCTTACTCCTACAATGAGCAGTTCTTC. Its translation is CASSASPGLAAYSYNEQFF. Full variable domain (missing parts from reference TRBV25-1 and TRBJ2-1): EADIYQTPRYLVIGTGKKITLECSQTMGHDKMYWYQQDPGMELHLIHYSYGVNSTEKGDLSSESTVSRIRTEHFPLTLESARPSHTSQYLCASSASPGLAAYSYNEQFFGPGTRLTVL.

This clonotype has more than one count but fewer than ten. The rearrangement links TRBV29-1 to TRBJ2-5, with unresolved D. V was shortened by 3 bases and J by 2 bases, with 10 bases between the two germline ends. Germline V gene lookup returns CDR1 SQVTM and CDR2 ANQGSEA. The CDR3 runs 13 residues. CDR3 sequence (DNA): TGCAGCGTTGATACTGAGATGCAAGAGACCCAGTACTTC. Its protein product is CSVDTEMQETQYF.

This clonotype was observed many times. The CDR3 nucleotides are TGTGCCTGGAGTGTAGGAGGATCAGATACGCAGTATTTT. Amino acid sequence: CAWSVGGSDTQYF. The chain joins TRBV30 to TRBJ2-3; a possible D gene is TRBD2 (5 bases). The CDR3 is made up of 13 amino acids. Germline CDR1 reads GTSNPN; CDR2 reads SVGIG (reference sequence). Deletions cut 0 bases from V and 4 bases from J, with 8 bases between. The full variable domain, with the rest looked up from reference TRBV30 and TRBJ2-3, is SQTIHQWPATLVQPVGSPLSLECTVEGTSNPNLYWYRQAAGRGLQLLFYSVGIGQISSEVPQNLSASRPQDRQFILSSKKLLLSDSGFYLCAWSVGGSDTQYFGPGTRLTVL.

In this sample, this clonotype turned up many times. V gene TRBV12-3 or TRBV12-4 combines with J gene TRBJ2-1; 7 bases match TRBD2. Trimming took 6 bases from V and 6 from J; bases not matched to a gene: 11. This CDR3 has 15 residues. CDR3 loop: CASRRSRGGGNEQFF. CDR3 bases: TGTGCCAGCAGGCGATCCCGCGGGGGAGGCAATGAGCAGTTCTTC.

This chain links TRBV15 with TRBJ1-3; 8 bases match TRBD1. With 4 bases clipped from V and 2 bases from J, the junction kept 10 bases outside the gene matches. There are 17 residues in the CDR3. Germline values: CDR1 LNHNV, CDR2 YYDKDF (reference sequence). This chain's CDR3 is CATSTGTGLGAGNTIYF. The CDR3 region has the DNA TGTGCCACCAGCACCGGGACAGGCCTCGGGGCTGGAAACACCATATATTTT. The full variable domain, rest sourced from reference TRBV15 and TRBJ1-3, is DAMVIQNPRYQVTQFGKPVTLSCSQTLNHNVMYWYQQKSSQAPKLLFHYYDKDFNNEADTPDNFQSRRPNTSFCFLDIRSPGLGDTAMYLCATSTGTGLGAGNTIYFGEGSWLTVV.